A single sample gave rise to the 30 T cell receptor beta chains below, sequenced in a study of blood T cell repertoires in COVID-19. Clones were read by immunoSEQ multiplex PCR, and TCRdb kept only the in-frame ones, dropping some. The sample yields 150,000 or so clones, over 80% seen once. The sample was peripheral blood. The receptors derive from a human donor in a cohort sampled during active COVID-19.

The chain carries TRBV2 and TRBJ1-4; D is undetermined. The CDR3 covers 16 residues. The germline CDR1 and CDR2 sequences are SNHLY and FYNNEI. Trimming pared 4 bases from V and 5 bases from J, leaving 17 bases between. The CDR3 loop is CASSVWRNTRNEKLFF. In DNA form, the CDR3 reads TGTGCCAGCAGTGTATGGAGGAATACGAGAAATGAAAAACTGTTTTTT.

The CDR3 DNA follows: TGTGCCAGCTCCCGAATCTCCGGGACAGGGATATACGAGCAGTACTTC. Translating it yields CASSRISGTGIYEQYF. The chain couples TRBV18 to TRBJ2-7; 9 nucleotides align to TRBD1. CDR1 is KGHSH and CDR2 is LQKENI in the germline V gene. The CDR3 consists of 16 residues. Trimming removed 6 bases from V and 4 bases from J; junction bases left unmatched: 13.

This clone was recorded only once. This chain uses TRBV13 with TRBJ1-1; D is perhaps TRBD1 (5 bases). Trimming removed 3 bases from V and 5 bases from J, with 10 bases in between. The CDR3 is 13 amino acids. CDR1 is PRHDT and CDR2 is FYEKMQ in the germline V gene (reference sequence). The CDR3 spells CASSFDRKTEAFF. The CDR3 DNA sequence: TGTGCCAGCAGCTTCGACAGAAAAACTGAAGCTTTCTTT. The whole variable domain, filled in from reference TRBV13 and TRBJ1-1, reads AAGVIQSPRHLIKEKRETATLKCYPIPRHDTVYWYQQGPGQDPQFLISFYEKMQSDKGSIPDRFSAQQFSDYHSELNMSSLELGDSALYFCASSFDRKTEAFFGQGTRLTVV.

V is TRBV18 and J is TRBJ2-7; the D is unclear. Trimming took 2 bases from V and 4 from J, leaving 6 bases between them. CDR1 KGHSH and CDR2 LQKENI come from the germline V gene. The CDR3 is 12 residues long. The CDR3 nucleotides are TGTGCCAGCTCACCAGTAGATTACGAGCAGTACTTC. Protein product: CASSPVDYEQYF.

The J gene is TRBJ1-6, the V gene TRBV27; D is unresolved. V lost 3 bases, J lost 1 base, and 16 bases lay in between. Germline loops: CDR1 MNHEY, CDR2 SMNVEV (reference sequence). The CDR3 has 18 residues. Here the CDR3 reads CASSFLGPSSSYNSPLHF. The CDR3 DNA is TGTGCCAGCAGTTTTCTAGGCCCCTCATCGTCCTATAATTCACCCCTCCACTTT.

The CDR3 coding sequence is TGTGCCAGAGGGACTTCGAACACTGAAGCTTTCTTT. Amino acids: CARGTSNTEAFF. The genes are TRBV2 and TRBJ1-1; weak D call: TRBD1 (5 bases). Germline loops: CDR1 SNHLY, CDR2 FYNNEI. Trimming shortened V by 9 bases and J by 1 base, and 9 bases separated the two germline ends. This CDR3 comprises 12 residues.

The genes are TRBV4-2 and TRBJ2-3, with no clear D. The CDR3 covers 16 residues. V was trimmed by 0 bases and J by 0 bases, leaving 10 bases between them. Germline CDR1 is LGHNA and CDR2 is YNFKEQ. The DNA of the CDR3 is TGTGCCAGCAGCCAAGAATTAGCAGCTAGCACAGATACGCAGTATTTT. Amino acid sequence: CASSQELAASTDTQYF.

The chain is built from TRBV6-5 and TRBJ1-6, with D perhaps matching TRBD1 (5 bases). This CDR3 spans 13 amino acids. CDR1 is MNHEY and CDR2 is SVGAGI in the germline V gene. Trimming removed 7 bases at V and 9 bases at J, with 13 bases between. The CDR3 here is CASNPGGVSPLHF. For the CDR3, the DNA is TGTGCCAGCAACCCCGGGGGGGTTTCACCCCTCCACTTT.

CDR3 region: CASTEREWYEQYF. DNA of the CDR3: TGTGCCAGCACGGAGCGGGAGTGGTACGAGCAGTACTTC. This sequence joins TRBV2 and TRBJ2-7, with TRBD2 matching over 8 bases. The V segment lost 7 bases and the J segment 4 bases; nucleotides outside the gene matches: 6. The CDR3 contains 13 residues. The V gene's germline CDR1 is SNHLY and CDR2 FYNNEI.

This chain uses TRBV15 with TRBJ1-1; D is ambiguous. The CDR3 contains 16 residues. Germline-derived CDR1 and CDR2 are LNHNV and YYDKDF (reference sequence). Trimming took off 3 bases at V and 3 bases at J, with 17 bases between the two ends. The CDR3 nucleotides read TGTGCCACCAGCAGGGGGAGGGCTCGAGTGGACACTGAAGCTTTCTTT. Protein: CATSRGRARVDTEAFF.

The J gene is TRBJ2-7, the V gene TRBV5-6; 9 nucleotides align to TRBD2. The CDR3 spans 16 residues. The trim removed 4 bases at V and 6 bases at J, leaving 14 bases unmatched. Germline V gene lookup returns CDR1 SGHDT and CDR2 YYEEEE. This CDR3 reads CASSRLAGVLGGEQYF. CDR3 nucleotide sequence: TGTGCCAGCAGCAGGTTAGCGGGAGTATTAGGGGGCGAGCAGTACTTC.

The chain employs TRBV29-1 and TRBJ2-2; D is perhaps TRBD2 (6 bases). The ends were cut back, 4 bases at V and 7 bases at J, with 13 bases in the middle. CDR1 and CDR2 from the germline V gene are SQVTM and ANQGSEA. This CDR3 comprises 13 residues. The CDR3 spells CSVGVWGDGELFF. Written as DNA, the CDR3 is TGCAGCGTTGGGGTATGGGGGGACGGGGAGCTGTTTTTT.

The chain joins TRBV4-3 to TRBJ1-3; D gene unclear. Germline-derived CDR1 and CDR2 are LGHNA and YSLEER. The CDR3 has 15 residues. V lost 3 bases and J lost 0, with 9 bases in between. The CDR3 region has the DNA TGCGCCAGCAGCCAGGTCCAGTCCTCTGGAAACACCATATATTTT. This sequence encodes CASSQVQSSGNTIYF.

The J gene is TRBJ1-1, the V gene TRBV28; 7 nucleotides match TRBD1. There are 16 residues in the CDR3. V lost 6 bases, J lost 0 bases, and 10 bases stayed unmatched. The germline V gene encodes CDR1 MDHEN and CDR2 SYDVKM. The CDR3 DNA reads TGTGCCAGCAGGAGGGGGCGCTCTACCCTGAACACTGAAGCTTTCTTT. Protein: CASRRGRSTLNTEAFF.

This chain links TRBV3-1 (or the pseudogene TRBV3-2) with TRBJ2-1, with D maybe TRBD2 (6 bases). The V gene lost 3 bases and the J gene lost 3 bases, with 9 bases spanning the gap. Germline V gene sequence: CDR1 LGHDT, CDR2 YNNKEL (reference sequence). The CDR3 has 14 residues. The CDR3 protein is CASSQRLDYNEQFF. As DNA, the CDR3 is TGTGCCAGCAGCCAGAGACTAGACTACAATGAGCAGTTCTTC.

The chain recombines TRBV9 with TRBJ1-6; maybe TRBD1 (5 bases). Trimming stripped 2 bases from V and 2 bases from J, with 11 bases between. The germline gives CDR1 SGDLS, CDR2 YYNGEE. The CDR3 spans 16 residues. The CDR3 DNA sequence: TGTGCCAGCAGCGTGCGGGGGAACCCCTATAATTCACCCCTCCACTTT. Residues: CASSVRGNPYNSPLHF.

This clone appeared a single time. This rearrangement joins TRBV28 to TRBJ1-4; TRBD1 aligns across 10 bases. After removal of 6 bases from V and 8 bases from J, the junction contained 6 bases not matched to a gene. This CDR3 has 14 residues. CDR1 and CDR2 (germline): MDHEN, SYDVKM. The CDR3 is CASRRQGAREKLFF. The CDR3, as DNA: TGTGCCAGCAGGAGACAGGGGGCAAGAGAAAAACTGTTTTTT.

The gene calls are TRBV4-1 and TRBJ2-4; D remains unclear. Germline assignment: CDR1 MGHRA and CDR2 YSYEKL. Trimming pared 5 bases from V and 5 bases from J, leaving 16 bases between. The CDR3 runs 15 residues. The CDR3 region has the DNA TGCGCCAGCAGCTTAGTAGTCACCGAACAAAACATTCAGTACTTC. Its protein is CASSLVVTEQNIQYF.

V gene TRBV7-6 combines with J gene TRBJ2-1; D might be TRBD2 (6 bases). V was clipped by 1 base and J by 6 bases, with 13 bases between them. The CDR3 is made up of 15 amino acids. Germline V lookup: CDR1 SGHVS, CDR2 FNYEAQ. The CDR3 DNA reads TGTGCCAGCAGCTTAGACCGTACCGGGGGCAATGAGCAGTTCTTC. It specifies CASSLDRTGGNEQFF.

CDR3 coding DNA: TGCGCCAGCAGCCAAGGGTTAGCAGCGGGGACTCCGGAGACCCAGTACTTC. Its protein is CASSQGLAAGTPETQYF. The chain has TRBV4-1 and TRBJ2-5; TRBD2 matches at 7 bases. Losses at the gene ends were 1 base for V and 5 bases for J; bases not matched to a gene: 13. The CDR3 length is 17 residues. Germline lookup yields CDR1 MGHRA and CDR2 YSYEKL.

The chain joins TRBV6-4 to TRBJ2-1; TRBD2 agrees at 9 bases. The CDR3 loop spans 21 amino acids. V gave up 2 bases and J gave up 7 bases; unmatched junction bases: 24. Per the germline V gene, CDR1 is MRHNA and CDR2 is SNTAGT. CDR3 DNA sequence: TGTGCCAGCAGTGACAGGGCTGGGGGGTCTAGCGGGACCCCATTGCGGAATGAGCAGTTCTTC. Translating gives CASSDRAGGSSGTPLRNEQFF.

The chain links TRBV27 to TRBJ1-4, with 7 bases identical to TRBD1. V was clipped by 5 bases and J by 2 bases; unmatched bases: 8. This CDR3 has 16 amino acids. In germline, CDR1 is MNHEY, CDR2 SMNVEV (reference sequence). CDR3 nucleotides: TGTGCCAGCAGTCCCTACAGGGGTTCGACTAATGAAAAACTGTTTTTT. The encoded protein is CASSPYRGSTNEKLFF.

This chain connects TRBV4-1 to TRBJ2-1; 10 bases map to TRBD2. V lost 0 bases, J lost 8 bases, and 7 bases stayed unmatched. CDR1 is MGHRA and CDR2 is YSYEKL in the germline V gene. This CDR3 spans 16 amino acids. CDR3: CASSQEGLAGVYEQFF. CDR3 DNA: TGCGCCAGCAGCCAAGAAGGGCTAGCGGGAGTCTATGAGCAGTTCTTC.

This clone appeared once. This chain links TRBV27 with TRBJ2-1; 8 bases fit TRBD2. Germline V gene data show CDR1 as MNHEY and CDR2 as SMNVEV (reference sequence). V lost 6 bases, J lost 2 bases, and 3 bases stayed unmatched. This CDR3 is built from 14 residues. CDR3 coding DNA: TGTGCCAGCAGAAGCGGGAGTGCCTACAATGAGCAGTTCTTC. Protein: CASRSGSAYNEQFF.

The V gene is TRBV24-1, the J gene TRBJ2-1; the match to TRBD1 covers 8 bases. The trim removed 9 bases at V and 10 bases at J, leaving 10 bases unmatched. The CDR3 is 13 residues long. Germline V gives CDR1 KGHDR, CDR2 SFDVKD. CDR3 nucleotide sequence: TGTGCCACCTCACCGACAGGGGCAGGGGAGCAGTTCTTC. This translates into CATSPTGAGEQFF.

The rearrangement uses TRBV9 and TRBJ2-5, with D tentatively TRBD1 (6 bases). The ends were cut back, 6 bases at V and 0 bases at J, with 15 bases in the middle. The CDR3 is 15 residues long. Germline V gene data show CDR1 as SGDLS and CDR2 as YYNGEE. CDR3 in amino acids: CASIRGKEYQETQYF. For the CDR3, the DNA is TGTGCCAGCATCAGGGGTAAGGAGTACCAAGAGACCCAGTACTTC.

V usage is TRBV3-1 (or the pseudogene TRBV3-2) and J usage is TRBJ2-3, with 7 nucleotides matching TRBD2. With 4 bases clipped from V and 5 bases from J, the junction kept 6 bases outside the gene matches. Germline V gene data show CDR1 as LGHDT and CDR2 as YNNKEL (reference sequence). The CDR3 spans 14 residues. CDR3 nucleotide sequence: TGTGCCAGCAGCCTTCGACTAGCCGAAGATACGCAGTATTTT. Protein: CASSLRLAEDTQYF.

This clone was picked up one time. This rearrangement joins TRBV27 to TRBJ2-4, with TRBD2 as a possible D gene (5 bases). The length of the CDR3 is 15 residues. V lost 4 bases to trimming and J lost 0 bases, with 10 bases between them. Germline V gives CDR1 MNHEY, CDR2 SMNVEV (reference sequence). This CDR3 is CASSSERIAKNIQYF. For the CDR3, the DNA is TGTGCCAGCAGTTCCGAGCGGATAGCCAAAAACATTCAGTACTTC.

The CDR3 DNA reads TGTGCCAGCAGGGGGACTAGCGGGACACGGGGGGATGAGCAGTTCTTC. Protein sequence: CASRGTSGTRGDEQFF. The chain combines TRBV27 with TRBJ2-1, with 13 bases matching TRBD2. The germline V gene encodes CDR1 MNHEY and CDR2 SMNVEV (reference sequence). The ends lost 6 bases at V and 8 bases at J; junction bases unmatched: 10. The CDR3 is made up of 16 amino acids.

The rearrangement links TRBV20-1 to TRBJ2-7; 8 bases are shared with TRBD2. J lost 0 bases, V lost 3 bases, and 4 bases had no gene match. The germline V gene encodes CDR1 DFQATT and CDR2 SNEGSKA (reference sequence). CDR3 length: 14 residues. In DNA form, the CDR3 reads TGCAGTGCTAGTTCAAGCGGGAGCTCCTACGAGCAGTACTTC. Its protein is CSASSSGSSYEQYF.